The 17 T cell receptor beta chains reported below all come from one sample, sequenced in a study of control samples from healthy donors and cancer patients. Generated by immunoSEQ multiplex PCR, the TCRdb table keeps only in-frame clones and is missing some. This sample has about 75,000 clones, with 94% found just once. The sequenced material came from blood. The receptors originated from a woman between 40 and 55 years old in good health.

The chain is built from TRBV18 and TRBJ1-1; tentative D call: TRBD1 (6 bases). Trimming cost V 3 bases and J 5 bases, with 10 bases left between them. CDR1 is KGHSH and CDR2 is LQKENI in the germline V gene. CDR3 length: 13 amino acids. The CDR3 coding sequence is TGTGCCAGCTCACCCGGGGGGCGGACTGAAGCTTTCTTT. Translated, it gives CASSPGGRTEAFF.

The chain links TRBV12-3 or TRBV12-4 to TRBJ1-2, with D possibly TRBD1 on 5 matching bases. V lost 4 bases, J lost 7 bases, and 13 bases lay in between. The CDR3 is made up of 13 amino acids. The CDR3 coding sequence is TGTGCCAGCAGTTGGGGCCGAGCGGCTGGCTACACCTTC. Translated: CASSWGRAAGYTF.

The rearrangement uses TRBV25-1 and TRBJ2-3; D is unclear. The V end was cut by 4 bases, the J end by 6 bases, with 14 bases between. This CDR3 has 14 amino acids. Germline V lookup: CDR1 MGHDK, CDR2 SYGVNS. CDR3 DNA sequence: TGTGCCAGCAGTGTTAGAGGTCTTGGGGATACGCAGTATTTT. Protein: CASSVRGLGDTQYF.

V gene TRBV27 combines with J gene TRBJ2-1, with unresolved D. Germline CDR1 is MNHEY and CDR2 is SMNVEV (reference sequence). This CDR3 contains 12 residues. V was shortened by 5 bases and J by 10 bases, with 12 bases between the two germline ends. CDR3 bases: TGTGCCAGCAGTATGCTCGCCAGCGAGCAGTTCTTC. Translating gives CASSMLASEQFF.

In this sample, this clone turned up once. V and J are TRBV19 and TRBJ2-1, with 10 bases identical to TRBD2. Trimming cost V 4 bases and J 4 bases; bases outside gene matches: 1. The CDR3 contains 14 residues. In germline, CDR1 is LNHDA, CDR2 SQIVND (reference sequence). The chain's CDR3 is CASSKLAGYNEQFF. The CDR3 DNA sequence: TGTGCCAGTAGTAAACTAGCGGGGTACAATGAGCAGTTCTTC.

The chain couples TRBV24-1 to TRBJ1-5; no firm D call. The CDR3 extends over 14 amino acids. Germline V lookup: CDR1 KGHDR, CDR2 SFDVKD. Trimming took 3 bases from V and 4 from J, leaving 9 bases between them. CDR3 in DNA: TGTGCCACCAGTGATCCTAGACCGAATCAGCCCCAGCATTTT. Amino acids: CATSDPRPNQPQHF.

The CDR3: CASSLDWLDSSQSSYEQYF. CDR3 DNA: TGTGCCAGCAGCTTAGATTGGTTGGACTCCTCGCAAAGCTCCTACGAGCAGTACTTC. The V call is TRBV11-2, the J call TRBJ2-7; D might be TRBD2 (5 bases). The CDR3 is 19 residues long. Trimming removed 0 bases from V and 0 bases from J, with 21 bases in between. Germline V gives CDR1 SGHAT, CDR2 FQNNGV.

V gene TRBV7-8 combines with J gene TRBJ2-3; perhaps TRBD2 as D (5 bases). This CDR3 spans 13 amino acids. Germline V lookup: CDR1 SGHVS, CDR2 FQNEAQ. Trimming stripped 5 bases from V and 4 bases from J, with 10 bases between. Written as DNA, the CDR3 is TGTGCCAGCAGCGAGGGCCATGCAGATACGCAGTATTTT. This translates into CASSEGHADTQYF.

This clone was seen just once. This sequence joins TRBV18 and TRBJ1-5; TRBD1 might be the D (5 bases). Trimming stripped 2 bases from V and 6 bases from J, with 14 bases between. The CDR3 extends over 15 amino acids. CDR1 is KGHSH and CDR2 is LQKENI in the germline V gene. Here the CDR3 DNA reads TGTGCCAGCTCACCAATTGGGGGAGGAAGTCAGCCCCAGCATTTT. Protein sequence: CASSPIGGGSQPQHF.

This chain joins TRBV19 and TRBJ1-5; possibly TRBD1 for D (6 bases). The CDR3 runs 14 residues. The V end was cut by 2 bases, the J end by 7 bases, with 12 bases between. The germline V gene has CDR1 LNHDA and CDR2 SQIVND (reference sequence). The CDR3 DNA reads as TGTGCCAGTAGTATATTGGGGGGCTGGCAGCCCCAGCATTTT. It yields the protein CASSILGGWQPQHF. The full variable domain, in which reference TRBV19 and TRBJ1-5 provide the parts outside the CDR3, is DGGITQSPKYLFRKEGQNVTLSCEQNLNHDAMYWYRQDPGQGLRLIYYSQIVNDFQKGDIAEGYSVSREKKESFPLTVTSAQKNPTAFYLCASSILGGWQPQHFGDGTRLSIL.

The rearrangement joins TRBV6-2 or TRBV6-3 to TRBJ2-7; 7 bases are a match to TRBD1. Germline V lookup: CDR1 MNHEY, CDR2 SVGEGT. The V segment lost 3 bases and the J segment 2 bases; nucleotides outside the gene matches: 4. CDR3 length equals 14 residues. The CDR3, as DNA: TGTGCCAGCAGTTATCCAGGGGGTACCTACGAGCAGTACTTC. It yields the protein CASSYPGGTYEQYF.

A single count supports this clone. V and J are TRBV5-4 and TRBJ2-3; possible D gene TRBD1, 5 bases. Germline lookup yields CDR1 SGHNT and CDR2 YYREEE (reference sequence). This CDR3 has 15 residues. Trimming removed 4 bases from V and 1 base from J, with 13 bases in between. The CDR3 DNA sequence: TGTGCCAGCAGCCAGCAACAGGTCCGCACAGATACGCAGTATTTT. This codes for CASSQQQVRTDTQYF.

The gene calls are TRBV14 and TRBJ2-6; TRBD2 matches 11 bases. The germline V gene has CDR1 SGHDN and CDR2 FVKESK. The CDR3 is made up of 21 amino acids. Trimming took 1 base from V and 3 from J; bases not matched to a gene: 14. CDR3 in amino acids: CASSQGVAGGPNAFGANVLTF. CDR3 sequence (DNA): TGTGCCAGCAGCCAAGGAGTAGCGGGAGGGCCAAATGCTTTTGGGGCCAACGTCCTGACTTTC.

In regard to this clone: Germline and junction disagree at one end, which may indicate a read error. This chain uses TRBV5-1 with TRBJ2-3; no reliable D call. CDR3 length: 14 amino acids. Germline CDR1 and CDR2: SGHRS and YFSETQ. The DNA for the CDR3 is TGCGCCAGCACCTTGTTACAGCTGGCAGATACGCAGTATTTT. It yields the protein CASTLLQLADTQYF.

A word on this clone: This specimen includes other DNA sequences encoding the same CDR3. This chain joins TRBV5-4 and TRBJ1-3; D remains ambiguous. The germline V gene has CDR1 SGHNT and CDR2 YYREEE (reference sequence). The CDR3 loop spans 14 amino acids. Trimming took off 0 bases at V and 0 bases at J, with 4 bases between the two ends. In DNA form, the CDR3 reads TGTGCCAGCAGCTTGGGGATCTCTGGAAACACCATATATTTT. Translating gives CASSLGISGNTIYF.

This clone was counted once. The V gene is TRBV10-2, the J gene TRBJ2-6, with D hard to call. Germline V gene data show CDR1 as WSHSY and CDR2 as SAAADI. The V gene lost 0 bases and the J gene lost 1 base, with 10 bases spanning the gap. CDR3 length: 17 residues. The CDR3 nucleotides are TGCGCCAGCAGTGAGTCGACTCCTGGGTCTGGGGCCAACGTCCTGACTTTC. It encodes CASSESTPGSGANVLTF.

The V call is TRBV2, the J call TRBJ1-6; no clear D. This CDR3 comprises 13 residues. The V end lost 4 bases, the J end lost 8 bases, and 9 bases lay between the germline ends. CDR1 is SNHLY and CDR2 is FYNNEI in the germline V gene. Written as DNA, the CDR3 is TGTGCCAGCAGTGTTTTGAATGATTCACCCCTCCACTTT. As protein: CASSVLNDSPLHF.